The TCR beta chain under discussion was sequenced for a study of cytomegalovirus exposure and HLA in healthy donors. Study background: Earlier, some 180 million T cells were analyzed, and 117 million unique TCR beta sequences were found among them.

Concerning this clone itself: Its antigen is unidentified.

Use of 60 Vbeta and 13 Jbeta primers characterized the PCR. TCRdb's copy holds only in-frame clones and misses some; the assay was immunoSEQ multiplex PCR. The sample records about 150,000 clones, 8.5% to 10% being singletons. Findings and caveats of the study: Most likely, a cluster of highly shared sequence variants arose as a sequencing artifact. For most TCR beta V segments, an earlier analysis put the productive rate at about 90% or about 30% of the time.

The clonotype was recovered from a man aged 50 to 59 in good health and CMV-seronegative. Input material: PBMCs.

The CDR3 nucleotides are TGTGCCAGCAGCTTAGGACGGCGGGAGACCCAGTACTTC. Its translation: CASSLGRRETQYF. The chain recombines TRBV11-3 with TRBJ2-5, with unresolved D. This CDR3 region has 13 residues. Germline V gene data show CDR1 as SGHNT and CDR2 as YENEEA. With 1 base removed from V and 5 bases from J, the gap between germline ends came to 8 bases.